This T cell receptor (beta chain) was identified in a study of cytomegalovirus exposure and HLA in healthy donors (dated by TCRdb to about 2017). About the full investigation: In an earlier analysis of approximately 640 of the donors, 250 to 350 Gb of sequence data and just under 120 million unique TCR beta sequences from 150 million to 200 million T cells were reported. Roughly 310 gigabases of sequencing data and tens of millions of unique TCR sequences were included in an early release covering about 700 HLA-typed donors. Among the roughly 380 genotyped donors, around 81% belonged to the genetic ancestry cluster associated with self-reported Caucasian donors. The aim of the study was to test whether cataloging public T cell receptors could identify signatures of past pathogen exposure. The study used immunosequencing to profile the T cell repertoires of approximately 690 subjects and linked those repertoires to cytomegalovirus serostatus. Besides the first cohort of about 730 subjects, a separate validation cohort made up of some 110 different subjects was used. The study combined high-throughput TCR immunosequencing, statistical association of individual TCRs with disease status, and machine learning to predict cytomegalovirus infection status. To study patterns of TCR occurrence, a later analysis re-analyzed previously published TCR beta repertoires from 700 or so donors and added high-resolution HLA genotyping. In the later analysis, no new phenotypic data were used to find candidate immune exposures; instead, reliance was placed on TCR beta sequences and their occurrence across donors. To decide whether each TCR beta V gene segment behaved as functional or pseudogenic, an earlier analysis of some 600 of the donors relied on high-throughput TCR beta sequencing. Alongside the repertoire data, information on donor age, sex, ethnicity and CMV serostatus was compiled. Genome-wide SNP genotypes for about 65% of the 666 donors were used in a later genetic analysis, which treated that subset as a discovery cohort. All discovery cohort repertoires had been generated on a single sequencing platform. HLA typing covered class I and class II loci at four-digit resolution. Typing coverage differed by locus: A, B, C, DRB1 and DQB1 were typed in roughly 620-640 donors, DQA1 in 522, DPA1 in approximately 610, and DPB1 in around 440. Roughly 5 DR-DQ haplotypes were treated as single units for association and clustering because of strong linkage in the cohort. Among around 400 genotyped donors of the cohort, an average of about 240,000 unique TCR beta nucleotide sequences was sequenced per donor, of which roughly 17% were non-productive.

Preparation of the library involved the immunoSEQ multiplex PCR assay. The multiplex PCR relied on a mix of 60 forward primers for TCR Vbeta segments and 13 reverse primers for TCR Jbeta segments. A multiplex PCR assay on genomic DNA amplified the CDR3 region of rearranged TCR beta genes. The Illumina HiSeq System was used to sequence the amplified TCR beta libraries as 87-base-pair reads. The original pipeline was this. A later analysis counted about 76 million unique TCR beta chains across the 550 to 800 repertoires, and 9.5 million to 11 million of these chains were shared by at least two donors. Raw reads were error-corrected and collapsed into unique sequences with a nearest-neighbor algorithm that merged closely related sequences to remove PCR and sequencing errors. CDR3 sequences were aligned to IMGT reference sequences to assign V, D and J gene segments. For a sequence to be retained, a match of at least six nucleotides was required to both a V gene segment and a J gene segment. A rearrangement counted as productive if the CDR3 had no stop codons and remained in frame with V and J, and every other rearrangement counted as non-productive. Following IMGT convention, CDR3 was defined as the stretch from the second conserved V-encoded cysteine up to the conserved J-encoded phenylalanine. In an earlier analysis of around 640 of the donors, sequences lacking an unambiguous match to a single V gene segment were excluded. An earlier analysis of fewer than 650 of the donors classified V segments as functional when productive rearrangements were above 56.7% and as segregating when the standard deviation between donors was above 5%. A statistical classification framework was built to diagnose cytomegalovirus status from the catalog of TCR beta chain sequences. V and J gene assignment, in a later analysis, came from comparing TCR nucleotide sequences with IMGT/GENE-DB human TR gene sequences. A later analysis assigned CDR3 sequences and most-parsimonious VDJ recombination scenarios with the TCRdist pipeline. A later analysis defined each TCR beta chain by its CDR3 amino acid sequence plus V-gene family, and excluded reads lacking a unique V-gene family. To address suspected cross-contamination and a sequencing artifact, a later analysis removed under 600 highly shared, low-generation-probability nucleotide sequences. In a later analysis, a clonal expansion index for each public chain was calculated from normalized within-repertoire ranks of inferred template counts. In a later analysis, generation probabilities were computed using a VDJ recombination model fitted to out-of-frame rearrangements, and the results were checked against IGoR. In a later analysis, TCR-TCR, TCR-HLA and TCR-CMV co-occurrence was scored with hypergeometric tests, and a repertoire-size bias correction was applied to TCR pairs. In a later analysis, false discovery rates were estimated by permuting HLA or CMV assignments 20 times. A later analysis grouped co-occurring TCRs with DBSCAN, adding TCRdist sequence similarity when clustering within HLA-allele-positive subsets. Repertoires with fewer than 30,000 or more than 120,000 public chains were left out of co-occurrence clustering, as were four to six repertoires with anomalous nucleotide sharing. TCRdb took over this immuneACCESS table, retaining in-frame rearrangements with V and J assigned. Such tables are incomplete; in checked studies, under half of the missing clones stem from an unresolved V gene, and the remainder is unexplained. V and J calls and clone size are given by that table; D and trimming were obtained from the DNA. The sample records approximately 220,000 clones, approximately 88% of which are singletons. The ten largest clones represent 0.71% of the sample.

Its CDR3 holds 17 amino acids, cysteine through phenylalanine. The retained sequence is limited to the CDR3, 51 bases, with the frame set at the first base. In the germline V gene, CDR1 corresponds to KGHSH and CDR2 to LQKENI. V is reduced by 6 bases and J by 0 bases, leaving a spacing of 15 bases between them. As for this clone: Its recognized antigen is unknown. Per-nucleotide qualities are absent, and no much larger clonotype sits a single base away.

The cohort consisted of 666 healthy bone marrow donors. Cohort members were all nominally healthy when sampled, although unrecorded immune exposures were likely present. The donor tested CMV seronegative and was one of the 352 seronegative cohort members. A peripheral blood sample was collected from each donor, and TCR beta sequencing was performed on peripheral blood mononuclear cells. The Qiagen DNeasy Blood Extraction Kit was used to extract genomic DNA from the blood cell samples. The paper's findings and limits, for the study overall: Presence/absence analyses assumed roughly uniform sequencing depth across donors, an assumption that may not hold. A further reported finding was that TCR beta sequences accurately predicted the HLA-A and HLA-B alleles for most subjects in the first cohort. Only TCR beta chains were sequenced in this cohort, and the absence of alpha or paired-chain data limited detectable features. Because counts were too low, some 17 rarely observed V segments, including chromosome 9 orphons, were excluded from the earlier analysis of around 590 of the donors. In a later analysis, HLA-associated TCR beta chains were found to be more clonally expanded and to have lower generation probabilities than equally common non-associated chains. Specific HLA alleles were associated with roughly 17,000 TCR beta sequences at a false discovery rate of 0.05 in a later analysis. The study listed 150 to 200 TCR beta chains as associated with cytomegalovirus. HLA typing was unavailable for some donors at each locus, so association tests used only the typed subset. In a later analysis, several top co-occurrence clusters were reported to appear linked to parvovirus B19, influenza, CMV and Epstein-Barr virus. The authors suggested that the approach could potentially be extended to other disease states and immunological phenotypes. The classifier was reported to diagnose cytomegalovirus status with high specificity and sensitivity in both the original cohort and the validation cohort. An earlier analysis of approximately 570 of the donors showed that most TCR beta V segments appeared in productive rearrangements either about 87% or about 30% of the time, which broadly matched IMGT annotations. Across donors, most TCR sequences were observed very rarely, whereas some public TCRs were present in many individuals. A cluster of highly shared sequence variants was judged likely to represent a technical artifact of the sequencing pipeline. A later analysis found that TCR association rates varied across HLA loci, with DRB1 alleles showing the most associated TCRs and HLA-C alleles the fewest. Correlated functional status among segregating V segments might reflect linkage disequilibrium, but an unknown experimental factor could not be ruled out. In vitro tests confirmed that a few of the cytomegalovirus-associated TCR beta chains recognize cytomegalovirus antigens. Compared with the roughly 710-donor mean, donors in an Asian-associated ancestry cluster had fewer N-insertions in productive TCRs, according to a later genetic analysis. Immune exposure information for the cohort was limited to CMV serostatus. When HLA alleles, especially DR and DQ, strongly co-occurred, attributing TCR associations to individual alleles was difficult. Some IMGT-functional V segments, including TRBV6-2 and TRBV6-3, could not be distinguished by the 87-base-pair reads and were therefore excluded. In a later analysis, most CMV-associated TCR beta chains were found to appear HLA-restricted, with HLA associations seemingly driven largely by CMV exposure. A later genetic analysis associated a missense DCLRE1C variant with V-gene and J-gene trimming of TCR beta chains, and an independent cohort replicated the association.

The TCR sequence derives from a boy between 2 and 10 years old in good health and CMV-seronegative. Recombination linked TRBV18 to TRBJ2-6, with TRBD1 as a weak D call on 6 bases. The material sequenced was PBMCs. The sequenced DNA is TGTGCCAGCTCTCATACAGGGTCCTACTCTGGGGCCAACGTCCTGACTTTC. This is translated as CASSHTGSYSGANVLTF.